This passage covers 3 T cell receptor beta chains from one sample sequenced in a study of blood T cell repertoires in COVID-19. Measured with immunoSEQ multiplex PCR; TCRdb has only the in-frame clones, and not every one. The table records under 450,000 clones, roughly 90% of them present only once. The sequenced material came from PBMCs or T cells enriched from blood (not recorded which). The receptor set was obtained from a woman in her 30s who had recovered from COVID-19.

The chain couples TRBV7-9 to TRBJ2-2; 7 nucleotides agree with TRBD2. The ends lost 1 base at V and 4 bases at J; junction bases unmatched: 9. Germline CDR1 SEHNR, CDR2 FQNEAQ (reference sequence). There are 17 residues in the CDR3. The CDR3 DNA sequence: TGTGCCAGCAGCTTAGTCTTGGGCGGGAGTAGCACCGGGGAGCTGTTTTTT. Its protein is CASSLVLGGSSTGELFF.

This rearrangement joins TRBV3-1 (or the pseudogene TRBV3-2) to TRBJ2-1; TRBD1 aligns across 7 bases. The V gene end was trimmed by 4 bases and the J gene end by 3 bases; junction bases not matched to a gene: 9. Germline V gene sequence: CDR1 LGHDT, CDR2 YNNKEL (reference sequence). CDR3 length: 16 residues. CDR3 DNA sequence: TGTGCCAGCAGCCCAACGACAGGGAACTACTACAATGAGCAGTTCTTC. The encoded protein is CASSPTTGNYYNEQFF.

CDR3 residues: CASSPQAGGSQHF. In nucleotides, the CDR3 is TGTGCCAGCAGCCCCCAAGCGGGGGGCTCCCAGCATTTT. The genes are TRBV2 and TRBJ1-5; D is perhaps TRBD1 (6 bases). The CDR3 loop spans 13 amino acids. Trimming cost V 6 bases and J 11 bases, with 17 bases left between them. Germline V CDR1 and CDR2: SNHLY, FYNNEI.